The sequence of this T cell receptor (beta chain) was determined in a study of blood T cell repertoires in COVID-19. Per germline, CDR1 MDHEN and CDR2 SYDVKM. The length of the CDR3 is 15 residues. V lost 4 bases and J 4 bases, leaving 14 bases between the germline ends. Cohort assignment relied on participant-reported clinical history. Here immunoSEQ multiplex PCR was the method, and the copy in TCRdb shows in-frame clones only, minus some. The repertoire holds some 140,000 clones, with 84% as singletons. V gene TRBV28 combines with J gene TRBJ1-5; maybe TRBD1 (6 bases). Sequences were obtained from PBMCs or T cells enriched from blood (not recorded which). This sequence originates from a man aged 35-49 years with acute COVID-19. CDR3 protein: CASSSGGGLNQPQHF. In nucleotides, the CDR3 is TGTGCCAGCAGTTCGGGCGGGGGGCTTAATCAGCCCCAGCATTTT.